Below are 7 T cell receptor beta chains sequenced from a single sample in a study of blood T cell repertoires in COVID-19. Some clones are missing from TCRdb's copy, which holds only in-frame ones; the method was immunoSEQ multiplex PCR. This sample has about 440,000 clones, with around 89% found just once. Sequenced sample: peripheral blood. The receptor source for this set is a woman in her 30s with acute or convalescent COVID-19.

V and J are TRBV5-8 and TRBJ2-7; the match to TRBD1 covers 8 bases. The CDR3 runs 16 residues. Per the germline V gene, CDR1 is SGHTS and CDR2 is YDEGEE. The J segment lost 0 bases and the V segment lost 4 bases, leaving 9 bases of the junction unmatched. CDR3 bases: TGTGCCAGCAGCAGGACCGGGACAGGCCTCTCCTACGAGCAGTACTTC. The encoded protein is CASSRTGTGLSYEQYF.

The V and J genes are TRBV10-3 and TRBJ1-4; D is undetermined. The germline CDR1 and CDR2 sequences are ENHRY and SYGVKD. CDR3 length: 14 residues. Deletions cut 0 bases from V and 8 bases from J, with 10 bases between. CDR3 DNA sequence: TGTGCCATCAGTGAGTCGGTAGAATGGGAAAAACTGTTTTTT. It encodes CAISESVEWEKLFF.

The chain couples TRBV9 to TRBJ1-1; the D gene is possibly TRBD1 (6 bases). CDR1 and CDR2 (germline): SGDLS, YYNGEE. Trimming took off 8 bases at V and 6 bases at J, with 32 bases between the two ends. The CDR3 loop spans 18 amino acids. The CDR3 nucleotides are TGTGCCAGTTCTAGGCGAGCGGTTGGGGGCCCCCCTGGGGCTGAAGCTTTCTTT. Residues: CASSRRAVGGPPGAEAFF.

This rearrangement joins TRBV5-1 to TRBJ2-2; a possible D gene is TRBD1 (6 bases). The germline V gene encodes CDR1 SGHRS and CDR2 YFSETQ. CDR3 length equals 14 residues. The V end was cut by 1 base, the J end by 4 bases, with 8 bases between. The CDR3 nucleotides are TGCGCCAGCAGCTTGCAGGGGAGCACCGGGGAGCTGTTTTTT. Translating it yields CASSLQGSTGELFF.

The V call is TRBV25-1, the J call TRBJ2-3; 12 positions match TRBD2. With 5 bases clipped from V and 4 bases from J, the junction kept 10 bases outside the gene matches. The CDR3 runs to 17 residues. In germline, CDR1 is MGHDK, CDR2 SYGVNS. The CDR3 nucleotides read TGTGCCAGCAGTTCTAGCGGGGGGGCCGATTCCCCAGATACGCAGTATTTT. It encodes CASSSSGGADSPDTQYF. Full variable domain (remainder filled in from reference TRBV25-1 and TRBJ2-3): EADIYQTPRYLVIGTGKKITLECSQTMGHDKMYWYQQDPGMELHLIHYSYGVNSTEKGDLSSESTVSRIRTEHFPLTLESARPSHTSQYLCASSSSGGADSPDTQYFGPGTRLTVL.

The rearrangement links TRBV19 to TRBJ2-7; D is possibly TRBD2 (5 bases). Germline V gene sequence: CDR1 LNHDA, CDR2 SQIVND (reference sequence). CDR3 size: 17 residues. V lost 4 bases, J lost 5 bases, and 24 bases lay in between. CDR3 nucleotide sequence: TGTGCCAGTAGTACAAGGTACCCCCTGGAGGTGGGGAACGAGCAGTACTTC. Amino acids: CASSTRYPLEVGNEQYF.

The CDR3 nucleotides read TGTGCCAGTAGTATAGTTTGGGCTGGGACAGTTTACACCGGGGAGCTGTTTTTT. Translation: CASSIVWAGTVYTGELFF. The V and J genes are TRBV19 and TRBJ2-2; TRBD1 matches at 7 bases. J gave up 3 bases and V 1 base, and 11 bases lay outside the gene matches. This CDR3 has 18 residues. CDR1 and CDR2 (germline): LNHDA, SQIVND (reference sequence).